This T cell receptor beta chain was obtained from a study of technical replicates of blood from several donors. CDR3 length: 13 residues. Germline CDR1 MGHDK, CDR2 SYGVNS. The trim removed 4 bases at V and 7 bases at J, leaving 6 bases unmatched. The method was immunoSEQ multiplex PCR; TCRdb's version includes in-frame clones alone and lacks a portion of them. The table lists about 93,000 clones, roughly 96% of them singletons. The chain carries TRBV25-1 and TRBJ2-7; 8 nucleotides match TRBD1. The receptor comes from a human donor in good health. The sequenced material came from T cells isolated from PBMCs. CDR3 coding DNA: TGTGCCAGCAGTGGGACAGGGTTGTATGAGCAGTACTTC. Translated: CASSGTGLYEQYF.